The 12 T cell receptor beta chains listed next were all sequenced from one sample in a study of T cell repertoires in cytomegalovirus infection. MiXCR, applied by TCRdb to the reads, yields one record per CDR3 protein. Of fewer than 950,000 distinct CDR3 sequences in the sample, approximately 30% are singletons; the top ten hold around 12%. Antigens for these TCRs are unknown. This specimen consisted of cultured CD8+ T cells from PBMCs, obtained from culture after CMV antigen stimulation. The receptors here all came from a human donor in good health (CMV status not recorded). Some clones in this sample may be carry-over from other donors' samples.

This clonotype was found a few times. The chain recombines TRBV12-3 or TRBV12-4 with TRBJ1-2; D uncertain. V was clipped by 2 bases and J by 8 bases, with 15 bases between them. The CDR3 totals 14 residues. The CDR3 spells CASSLNDEWEGYTF. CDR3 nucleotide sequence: TGTGCCAGCAGTTTAAACGACGAATGGGAAGGCTACACCTTC.

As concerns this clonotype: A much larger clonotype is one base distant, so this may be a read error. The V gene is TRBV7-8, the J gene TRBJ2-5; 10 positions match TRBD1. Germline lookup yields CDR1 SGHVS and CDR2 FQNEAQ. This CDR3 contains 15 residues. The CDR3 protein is CANSLRDRGRETQYF. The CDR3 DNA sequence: TGTGCCAACAGCCTCCGGGACAGGGGTCGGGAGACCCAGTACTTC.

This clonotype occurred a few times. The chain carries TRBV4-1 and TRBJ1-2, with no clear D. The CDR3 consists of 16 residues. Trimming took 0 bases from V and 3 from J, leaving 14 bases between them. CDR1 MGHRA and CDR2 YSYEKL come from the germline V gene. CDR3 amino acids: CASSQEVSVAYYGYTF. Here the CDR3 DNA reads TGCGCCAGCAGCCAAGAAGTTTCAGTGGCCTACTATGGCTACACCTTC.

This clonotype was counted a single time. The DNA for the CDR3 is TGTGCCAGCAGTGCCCCGAAGGGGGCTGAAGCTTTCTTT. Translation: CASSAPKGAEAFF. The chain is built from TRBV2 and TRBJ1-1, with a possible D match to TRBD1 (6 bases). V gave up 4 bases and J gave up 6 bases, with 12 bases separating them. This CDR3 region has 13 residues. CDR1 is SNHLY and CDR2 is FYNNEI in the germline V gene.

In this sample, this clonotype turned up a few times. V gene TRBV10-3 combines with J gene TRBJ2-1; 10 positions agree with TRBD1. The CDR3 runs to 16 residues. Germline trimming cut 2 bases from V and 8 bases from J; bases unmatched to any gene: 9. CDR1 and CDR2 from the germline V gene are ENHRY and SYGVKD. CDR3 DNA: TGTGCCATCAGTGAGCCAGGGACAGGGGAGCAGGATGAGCAGTTCTTC. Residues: CAISEPGTGEQDEQFF.

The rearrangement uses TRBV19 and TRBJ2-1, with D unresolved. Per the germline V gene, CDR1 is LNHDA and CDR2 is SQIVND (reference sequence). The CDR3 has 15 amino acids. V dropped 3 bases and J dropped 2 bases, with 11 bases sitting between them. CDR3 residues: CASSISTVTYNEQFF. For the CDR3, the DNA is TGTGCCAGTAGTATCTCAACGGTTACCTACAATGAGCAGTTCTTC.

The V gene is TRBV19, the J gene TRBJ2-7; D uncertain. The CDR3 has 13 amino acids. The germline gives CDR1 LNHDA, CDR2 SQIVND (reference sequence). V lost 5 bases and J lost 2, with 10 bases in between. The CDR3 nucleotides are TGTGCCAGTAGTCCAGCCCCCCCCTACGAGCAGTACTTC. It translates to CASSPAPPYEQYF.

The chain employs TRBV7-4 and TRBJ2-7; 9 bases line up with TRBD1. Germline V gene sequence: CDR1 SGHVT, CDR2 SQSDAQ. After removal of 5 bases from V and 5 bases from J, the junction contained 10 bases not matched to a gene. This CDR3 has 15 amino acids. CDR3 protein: CASSPRDRVLHEQYF. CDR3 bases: TGTGCCAGCAGCCCGCGGGACAGGGTTCTCCACGAGCAGTACTTC.

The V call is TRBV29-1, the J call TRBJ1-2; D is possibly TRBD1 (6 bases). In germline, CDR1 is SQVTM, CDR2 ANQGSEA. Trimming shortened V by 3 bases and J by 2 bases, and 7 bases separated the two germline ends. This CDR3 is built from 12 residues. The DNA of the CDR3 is TGCAGCGTTGAGACAGGAAACTATGGCTACACCTTC. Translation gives CSVETGNYGYTF.

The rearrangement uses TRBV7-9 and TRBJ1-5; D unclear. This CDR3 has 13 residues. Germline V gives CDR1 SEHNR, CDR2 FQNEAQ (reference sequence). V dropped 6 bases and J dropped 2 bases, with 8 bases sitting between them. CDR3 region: CASSTERNQPQHF. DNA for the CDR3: TGTGCCAGCAGTACAGAACGCAATCAGCCCCAGCATTTT.

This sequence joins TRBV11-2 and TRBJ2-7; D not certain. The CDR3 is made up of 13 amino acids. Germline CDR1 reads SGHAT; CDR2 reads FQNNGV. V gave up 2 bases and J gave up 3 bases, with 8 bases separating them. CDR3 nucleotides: TGTGCCAGCAGCTTATGGGTGGGCTACGAGCAGTACGTC. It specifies CASSLWVGYEQYV.

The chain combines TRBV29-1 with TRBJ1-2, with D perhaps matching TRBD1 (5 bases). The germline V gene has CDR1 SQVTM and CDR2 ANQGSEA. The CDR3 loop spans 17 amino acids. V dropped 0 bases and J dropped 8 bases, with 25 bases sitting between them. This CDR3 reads CSVEDGTVGRGFWGYTF. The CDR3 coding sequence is TGCAGCGTTGAAGATGGGACCGTGGGTAGGGGATTTTGGGGCTACACCTTC.